A selection of T cell receptor beta chains follows, all from one sample in a study of T cell responses to AZD1222 COVID-19 vaccine. The protocol was immunoSEQ multiplex PCR, while the TCRdb copy is restricted to in-frame clones and leaves out a portion. The sample carries over 35,000 clones, roughly 77% recorded once. The source was peripheral blood, collected 28 days after the second dose of the MenACWY control vaccine. Every receptor here comes from an adult who received the MenACWY meningococcal vaccine as a control. Both conserved end residues are trimmed from each CDR3. Each record gives: V gene, CDR3 protein.

>TRBV2
ASSPGTGAGNTEAF
>TRBV5-1
ASSALGLAGDVSYNEQF
>TRBV12-3/TRBV12-4
ASGTGGTGELF
>TRBV2
ASDRNNYGYT
>TRBV7-9
ASSLVFGQIAGNTIY
>TRBV4-1
ASSQDSGAGQIGEQY
>TRBV6-5
ASSYSQGPSGNTIY
>TRBV5-1
ASSLEQGGLGNGYT
>TRBV28
ASSFGDSQETQY
>TRBV5-6
ASSLGQSNTEAF
>TRBV7-8
ASSSQGFGNTIY
>TRBV2
ASNGGGTEAF
>TRBV29-1
SVEIQNTEAF
>TRBV9
ASSPSQGPNSPLH
>TRBV3-1/TRBV3-2
ASRRRQGAQEQY
>TRBV5-6
ASSFTGGETQY
>TRBV5-6
ASSFLMSYEQY
>TRBV7-6
ASSLYPPERGTDTQY
>TRBV2
ASSVDFQPQH
>TRBV5-1
ASSLPGVTGNTIY
>TRBV19
ASSTRTGGYGYT
>TRBV3-1/TRBV3-2
ASSKLRGWSVETQY
>TRBV3-1/TRBV3-2
ASSQVGGTQETQY
>TRBV11-3
ASSSPGQGWDEQF
>TRBV2
ASSGLQGANLPLH
>TRBV29-1
SVSGQGAIDTQY
>TRBV6-5
ASSPGRRDNSPLH
>TRBV7-8
ASSLAGGQGFGTEAF
>TRBV5-6
ASSTLAGVGTDTQY
>TRBV6-1
ASSEGPAQGGDTQY
>TRBV9
ASSALPKGRGGNQPQH
>TRBV29-1
SVGGGNMNTEAF
>TRBV4-1
ASSPSTASTYEQY
>TRBV3-1/TRBV3-2
ASLTSGSNEQF
>TRBV18
ASSNRSGNTIY
>TRBV7-7
ASSPGRGTDTQY
>TRBV5-1
ASSFVSGANEKLF
>TRBV29-1
SGGTSGRSYEQY
>TRBV6-2/TRBV6-3
ASSRDYSPYNEQF
>TRBV2
ASRLGLNTGELF
>TRBV6-5
ASSYSQTGATEAF
>TRBV5-8
ASSIDFNYGYT
>TRBV3-1/TRBV3-2
ASSRNPMYNEQF
>TRBV13
ASMMYTGNSPLH
>TRBV11-2
ASSLSRADTQY